This T cell receptor (beta chain) comes out of a study of blood T cell repertoires in COVID-19. Study as a whole: Some COVID-19 samples were acute and others convalescent; all came from the United States, Italy and Spain. T cells, B-cell-depleted T cells, or PBMCs supplied cDNA or gDNA.

Authors' processing steps: From reference gene primer amplification, estimates of nucleated cell counts were derived. The table came from immunoSEQ multiplex PCR; TCRdb's copy has only in-frame clones and leaves some out. D and trimming were read from the DNA, whereas the V and J calls and clone size are those reported in that table. The top ten hold around 2.3% of the sample, which has tens of thousands of clones, about 91% seen once. This sequence originates from a human donor with active COVID-19. The donor label of this sample is uncertain. Material for sequencing was peripheral blood.

CDR3 amino acids: CASSLAHGATNEKLFF. CDR3 sequence (DNA): TGTGCCAGCAGCTTAGCCCACGGGGCAACTAATGAAAAACTGTTTTTT. V is TRBV7-6 and J is TRBJ1-4; no reliable D call. Germline lookup yields CDR1 SGHVS and CDR2 FNYEAQ. This CDR3 comprises 16 residues. Trimming stripped 0 bases from V and 0 bases from J, with 8 bases between.